This is a list of T cell receptor beta chains from one sample in a study of cytomegalovirus exposure and HLA in healthy donors. Assay used: immunoSEQ multiplex PCR; TCRdb lists only in-frame clones, some missing. Its table lists 220,000 or so clones. Sequenced material: PBMCs. The receptor set was obtained from a girl aged 2-10 years in good health and CMV-seropositive. The CDR3 runs from the conserved cysteine through the conserved F or W. Fields, in order: J gene, D gene, V gene, CDR3 DNA, CDR3 protein. A D gene is named only where the DNA matches it firmly.

TRBJ2-7	NA	TRBV28	TGTGCCAGCAGTTTGCCCCTGGGCACCTCCTACGAGCAGTACTTC	CASSLPLGTSYEQYF
TRBJ1-4	NA	TRBV7-8	TGTGCCAGCAGCTTAGACCAGGGTCCTAATGAAAAACTGTTTTTT	CASSLDQGPNEKLFF
TRBJ1-2	NA	TRBV5-1	TGCGCCAGCAGCTTGGCAAGCCAATCTCAGGGTATGGATGGCTACACCTTC	CASSLASQSQGMDGYTF
TRBJ2-1	TRBD2	TRBV11-3	TGTGCCAGCAGCGTGGGACTAGCGGGCGGTACCTACAATGAGCAGTTCTTC	CASSVGLAGGTYNEQFF
TRBJ2-7	TRBD2	TRBV6-4	TGTGCCAGCAGCCCTATAGCGGGACTGGGCAACGAGCAGTACTTC	CASSPIAGLGNEQYF
TRBJ2-1	TRBD1	TRBV27	TGTGCCAGCAGTCCCTTAAGGGGTGGGACAGGGCCCTACAATGAGCAGTTCTTC	CASSPLRGGTGPYNEQFF
TRBJ2-7	TRBD2	TRBV5-4	TGTGCCAGCAGCTCGTCGAAGGGACTAGCGGAATACGAGCAGTACTTC	CASSSSKGLAEYEQYF
TRBJ1-2	NA	TRBV2	TGTGCCAGCAGTGAAAGGTTCTATAAAACAGGGAACTATGGCTACACCTTC	CASSERFYKTGNYGYTF
TRBJ1-1	TRBD1	TRBV28	TGTGCCAGCAGTTCACCGGGACAGTCCAACACTGAAGCTTTCTTT	CASSSPGQSNTEAFF
TRBJ2-7	TRBD1	TRBV7-9	TGTGCCAGCAGCTTGGAAACAGGGGACGAGCAGTACTTC	CASSLETGDEQYF
TRBJ1-4	NA	TRBV4-1	TGCGCCAGCAGTCCCTCCGAGAGGGCTAATGAAAAACTGTTTTTT	CASSPSERANEKLFF
TRBJ2-3	TRBD2	TRBV2	TGTGCCAGCAGTCCGACTAGCGGGTCCACAGATACGCAGTATTTT	CASSPTSGSTDTQYF
TRBJ2-3	NA	TRBV9	TGTGCCAGCAGCGCAACAGGCACAGATACGCAGTATTTT	CASSATGTDTQYF